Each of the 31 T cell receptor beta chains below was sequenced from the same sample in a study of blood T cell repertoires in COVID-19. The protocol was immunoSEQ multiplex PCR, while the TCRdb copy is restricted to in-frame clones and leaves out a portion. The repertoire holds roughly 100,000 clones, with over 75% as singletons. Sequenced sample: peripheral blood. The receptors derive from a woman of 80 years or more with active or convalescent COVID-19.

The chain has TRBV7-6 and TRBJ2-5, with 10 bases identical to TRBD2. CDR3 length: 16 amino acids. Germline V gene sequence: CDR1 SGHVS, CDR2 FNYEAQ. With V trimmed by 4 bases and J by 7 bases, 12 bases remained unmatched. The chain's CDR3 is CASSSEAGGYELTQYF. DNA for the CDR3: TGTGCCAGCAGCTCTGAAGCGGGGGGGTATGAGTTGACCCAGTACTTC. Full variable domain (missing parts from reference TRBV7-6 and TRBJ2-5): GAGVSQSPRYKVTKRGQDVALRCDPISGHVSLYWYRQALGQGPEFLTYFNYEAQQDKSGLPNDRFSAERPEGSISTLTIQRTEQRDSAMYRCASSSEAGGYELTQYFGPGTRLLVL.

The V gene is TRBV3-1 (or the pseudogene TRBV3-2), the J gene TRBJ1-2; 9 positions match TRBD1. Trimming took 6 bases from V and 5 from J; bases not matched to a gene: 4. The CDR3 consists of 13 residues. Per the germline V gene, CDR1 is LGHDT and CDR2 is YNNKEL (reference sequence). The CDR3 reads CASRGQGTYGYTF. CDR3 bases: TGTGCCAGCAGGGGACAGGGAACTTATGGCTACACCTTC.

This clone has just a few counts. The CDR3 spells CASSGVFGGGETQYF. For the CDR3, the DNA is TGTGCCAGCAGTGGGGTATTCGGCGGGGGAGAGACCCAGTACTTC. This chain connects TRBV25-1 to TRBJ2-5; 7 positions agree with TRBD2. Germline assignment: CDR1 MGHDK and CDR2 SYGVNS. The CDR3 has 15 residues. With V trimmed by 4 bases and J by 4 bases, 9 bases remained unmatched.

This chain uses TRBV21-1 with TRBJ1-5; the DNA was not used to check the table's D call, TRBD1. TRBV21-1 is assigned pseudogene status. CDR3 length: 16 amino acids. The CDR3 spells CARFTGANPSNQPQHF. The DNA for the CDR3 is TGTGCCAGGTTTACAGGCGCAAATCCTAGCAATCAGCCCCAGCATTTT.

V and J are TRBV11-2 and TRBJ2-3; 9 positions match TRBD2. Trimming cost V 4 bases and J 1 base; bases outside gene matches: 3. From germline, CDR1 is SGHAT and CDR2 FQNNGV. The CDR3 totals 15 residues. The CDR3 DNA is TGTGCCAGCAGCTCTCGACTAGCGGGCACAGATACGCAGTATTTT. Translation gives CASSSRLAGTDTQYF.

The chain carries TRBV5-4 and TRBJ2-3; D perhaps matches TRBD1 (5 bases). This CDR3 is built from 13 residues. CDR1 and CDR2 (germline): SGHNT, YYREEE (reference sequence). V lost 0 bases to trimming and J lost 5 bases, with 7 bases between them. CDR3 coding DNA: TGTGCCAGCAGCTTGGACAGGCAAGATACGCAGTATTTT. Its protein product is CASSLDRQDTQYF.

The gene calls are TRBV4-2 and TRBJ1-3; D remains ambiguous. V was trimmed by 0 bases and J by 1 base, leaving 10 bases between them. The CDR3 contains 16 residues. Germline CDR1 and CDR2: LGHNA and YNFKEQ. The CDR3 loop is CASSQDVAGSGNTIYF. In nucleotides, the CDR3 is TGTGCCAGCAGCCAAGATGTCGCGGGGTCTGGAAACACCATATATTTT.

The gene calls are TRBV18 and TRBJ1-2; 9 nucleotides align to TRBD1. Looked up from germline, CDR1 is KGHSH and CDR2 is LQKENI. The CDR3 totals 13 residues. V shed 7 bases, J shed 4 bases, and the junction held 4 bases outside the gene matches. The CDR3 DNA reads TGTGCCAGCTGGGACAGGGACTCCTATGGCTACACCTTC. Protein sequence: CASWDRDSYGYTF. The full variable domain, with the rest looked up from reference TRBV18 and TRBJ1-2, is NAGVMQNPRHLVRRRGQEARLRCSPMKGHSHVYWYRQLPEEGLKFMVYLQKENIIDESGMPKERFSAEFPKEGPSILRIQQVVRGDSAAYFCASWDRDSYGYTFGSGTRLTVV.

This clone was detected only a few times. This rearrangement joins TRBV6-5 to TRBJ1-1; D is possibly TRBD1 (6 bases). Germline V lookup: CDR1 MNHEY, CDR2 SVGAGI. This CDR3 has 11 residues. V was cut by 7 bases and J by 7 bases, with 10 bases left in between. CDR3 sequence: CASKRTDEAFF. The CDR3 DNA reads TGTGCCAGCAAGAGGACAGATGAAGCTTTCTTT.

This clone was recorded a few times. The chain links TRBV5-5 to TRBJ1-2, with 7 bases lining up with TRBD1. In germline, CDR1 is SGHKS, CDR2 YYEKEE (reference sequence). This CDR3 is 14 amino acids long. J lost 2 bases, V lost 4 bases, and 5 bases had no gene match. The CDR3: CASSKGQANYGYTF. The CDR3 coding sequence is TGTGCCAGCAGCAAAGGACAGGCGAACTATGGCTACACCTTC.

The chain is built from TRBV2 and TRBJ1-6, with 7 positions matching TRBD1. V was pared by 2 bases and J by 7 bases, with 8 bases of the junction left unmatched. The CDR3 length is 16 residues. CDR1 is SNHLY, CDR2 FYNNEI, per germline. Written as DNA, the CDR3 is TGTGCCAGCAGTGAAAATCCCCCGGGACAGAATTCACCCCTCCACTTT. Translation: CASSENPPGQNSPLHF.

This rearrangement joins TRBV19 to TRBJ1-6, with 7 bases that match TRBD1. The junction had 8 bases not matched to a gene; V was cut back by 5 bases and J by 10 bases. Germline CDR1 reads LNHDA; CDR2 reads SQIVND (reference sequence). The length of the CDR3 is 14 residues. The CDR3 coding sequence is TGTGCCAGTAGTGGTCGACAGGGAGAGTCACCCCTCCACTTT. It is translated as CASSGRQGESPLHF.

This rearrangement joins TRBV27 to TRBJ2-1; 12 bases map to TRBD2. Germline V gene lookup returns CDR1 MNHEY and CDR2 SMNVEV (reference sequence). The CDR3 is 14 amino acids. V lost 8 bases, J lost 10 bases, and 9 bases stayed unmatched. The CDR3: CASVGLAGGREQFF. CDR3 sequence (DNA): TGTGCCAGCGTAGGGCTAGCGGGAGGGCGGGAGCAGTTCTTC.

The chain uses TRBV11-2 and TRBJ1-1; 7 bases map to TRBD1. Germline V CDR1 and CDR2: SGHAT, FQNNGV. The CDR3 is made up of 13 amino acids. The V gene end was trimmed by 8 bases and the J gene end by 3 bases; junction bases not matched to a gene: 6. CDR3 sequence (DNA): TGTGCCAGCGGACTCACAGGGGACACTGAAGCTTTCTTT. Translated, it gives CASGLTGDTEAFF.

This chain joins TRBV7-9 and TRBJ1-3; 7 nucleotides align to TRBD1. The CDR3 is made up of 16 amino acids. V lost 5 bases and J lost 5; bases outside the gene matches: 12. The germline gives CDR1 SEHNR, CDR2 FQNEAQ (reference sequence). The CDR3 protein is CASSTLGQVVRNTIYF. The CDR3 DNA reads TGTGCCAGCAGCACCCTCGGACAGGTGGTTCGAAACACCATATATTTT.

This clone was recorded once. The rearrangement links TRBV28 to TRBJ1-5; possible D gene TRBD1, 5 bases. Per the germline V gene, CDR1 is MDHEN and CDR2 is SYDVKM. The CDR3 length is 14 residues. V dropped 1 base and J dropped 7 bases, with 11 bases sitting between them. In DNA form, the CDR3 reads TGTGCCAGCAGTTTATACACGGGGGGGCAGCCCCAGCATTTT. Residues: CASSLYTGGQPQHF.

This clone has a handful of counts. For the CDR3, the DNA is TGTGCCAGCAGGGGGACTAGCCCGAACACCGGGGAGCTGTTTTTT. This sequence encodes CASRGTSPNTGELFF. The chain links TRBV7-2 to TRBJ2-2, with 9 bases identical to TRBD2. Germline V gives CDR1 SGHTA, CDR2 FQGNSA. V shed 6 bases, J shed 0 bases, and the junction held 2 bases outside the gene matches. The CDR3 contains 15 residues.

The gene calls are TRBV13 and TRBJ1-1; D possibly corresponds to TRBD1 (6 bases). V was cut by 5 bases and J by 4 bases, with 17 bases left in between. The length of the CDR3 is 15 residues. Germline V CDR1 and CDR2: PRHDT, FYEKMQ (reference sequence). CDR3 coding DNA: TGTGCCAGCAGCCTCGATCTTACAGGGCTCACTGAAGCTTTCTTT. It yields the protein CASSLDLTGLTEAFF.

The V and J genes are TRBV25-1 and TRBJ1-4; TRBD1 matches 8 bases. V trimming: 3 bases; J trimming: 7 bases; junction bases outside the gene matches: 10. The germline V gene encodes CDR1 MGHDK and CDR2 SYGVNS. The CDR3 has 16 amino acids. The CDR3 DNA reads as TGTGCCAGCAGTGATTACTTAGGGCAGGGGGCTGAAAAACTGTTTTTT. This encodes CASSDYLGQGAEKLFF.

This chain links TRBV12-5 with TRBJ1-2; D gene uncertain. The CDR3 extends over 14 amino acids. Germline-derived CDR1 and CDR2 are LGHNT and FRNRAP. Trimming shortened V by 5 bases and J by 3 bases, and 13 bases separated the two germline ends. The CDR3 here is CASGGGGGDYGYTF. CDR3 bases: TGTGCTAGTGGTGGTGGCGGCGGGGACTATGGCTACACCTTC.

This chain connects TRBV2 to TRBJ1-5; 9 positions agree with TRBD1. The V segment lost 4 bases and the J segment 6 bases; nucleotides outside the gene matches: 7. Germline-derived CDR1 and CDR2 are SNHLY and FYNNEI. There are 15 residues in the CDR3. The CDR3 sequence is CASSGDRAVRQPQHF. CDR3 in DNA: TGTGCCAGCAGTGGGGACAGGGCGGTTCGTCAGCCCCAGCATTTT.

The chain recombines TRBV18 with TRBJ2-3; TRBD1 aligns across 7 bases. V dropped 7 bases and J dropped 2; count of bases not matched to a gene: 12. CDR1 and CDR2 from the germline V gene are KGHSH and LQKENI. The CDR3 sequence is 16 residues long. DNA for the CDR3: TGTGCCAGCTTATCCGGGACAGCTCCCTACACAGATACGCAGTATTTT. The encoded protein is CASLSGTAPYTDTQYF.

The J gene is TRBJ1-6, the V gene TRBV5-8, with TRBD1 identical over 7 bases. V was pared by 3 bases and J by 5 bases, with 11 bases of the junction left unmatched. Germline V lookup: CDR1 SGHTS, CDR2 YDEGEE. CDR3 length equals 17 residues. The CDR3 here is CASSSYEYRGHNSPLHF. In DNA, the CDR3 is TGTGCCAGCAGCTCGTATGAGTACAGGGGCCATAATTCACCCCTCCACTTT.

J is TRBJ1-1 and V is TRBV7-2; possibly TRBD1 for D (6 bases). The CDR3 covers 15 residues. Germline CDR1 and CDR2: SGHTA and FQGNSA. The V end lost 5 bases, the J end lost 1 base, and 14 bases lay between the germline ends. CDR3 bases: TGTGCCAGCAGCCCACACAGGGTTCCGAACACTGAAGCTTTCTTT. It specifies CASSPHRVPNTEAFF.

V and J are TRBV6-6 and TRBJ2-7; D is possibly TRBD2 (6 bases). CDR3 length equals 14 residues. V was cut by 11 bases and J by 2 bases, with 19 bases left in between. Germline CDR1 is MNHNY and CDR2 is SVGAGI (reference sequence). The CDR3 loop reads CAVQLSGRAYEQYF. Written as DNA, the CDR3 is TGTGCCGTGCAACTTAGCGGAAGAGCCTACGAGCAGTACTTC.

CDR3 protein: CASSYSGAGGNQPQHF. In nucleotides, the CDR3 is TGTGCCAGCAGTTACTCAGGGGCAGGGGGCAATCAGCCCCAGCATTTT. The genes are TRBV6-2 or TRBV6-3 and TRBJ1-5; weak D call: TRBD1 (6 bases). Germline V CDR1 and CDR2: MNHEY, SVGEGT. The CDR3 runs 16 residues. Trimming stripped 0 bases from V and 2 bases from J, with 11 bases between.

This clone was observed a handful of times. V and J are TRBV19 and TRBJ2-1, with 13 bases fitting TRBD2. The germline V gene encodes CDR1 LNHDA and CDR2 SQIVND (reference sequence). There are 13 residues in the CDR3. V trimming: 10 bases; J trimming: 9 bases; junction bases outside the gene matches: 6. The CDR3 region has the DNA TGTGCCATTCGACTAGCGGGGGGAAGTGAGCAGTTCTTC. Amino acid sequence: CAIRLAGGSEQFF.

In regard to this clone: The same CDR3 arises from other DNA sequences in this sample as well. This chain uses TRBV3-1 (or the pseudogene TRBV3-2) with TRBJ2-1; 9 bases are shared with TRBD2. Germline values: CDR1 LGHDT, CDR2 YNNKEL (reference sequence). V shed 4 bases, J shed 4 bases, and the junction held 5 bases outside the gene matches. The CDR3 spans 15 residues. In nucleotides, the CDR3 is TGTGCCAGCAGCCTAAGCGGGGGGACATACAATGAGCAGTTCTTC. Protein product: CASSLSGGTYNEQFF.

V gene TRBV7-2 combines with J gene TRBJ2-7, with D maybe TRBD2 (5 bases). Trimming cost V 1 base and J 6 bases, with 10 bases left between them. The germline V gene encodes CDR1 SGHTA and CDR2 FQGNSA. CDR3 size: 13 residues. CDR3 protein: CASSLVAMGEQYF. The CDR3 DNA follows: TGTGCCAGCAGCTTAGTAGCGATGGGCGAGCAGTACTTC.

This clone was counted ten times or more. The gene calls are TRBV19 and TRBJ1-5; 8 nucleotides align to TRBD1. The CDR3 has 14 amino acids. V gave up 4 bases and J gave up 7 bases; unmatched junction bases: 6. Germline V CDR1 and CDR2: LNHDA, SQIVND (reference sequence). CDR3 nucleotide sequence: TGTGCCAGTAGTAACGGACAGGGAAAACAGCCCCAGCATTTT. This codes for CASSNGQGKQPQHF.

The CDR3 sequence is CASSIRRASGNTIYF. The CDR3 DNA reads as TGTGCCAGTAGTATAAGGCGGGCCTCTGGAAACACCATATATTTT. The chain joins TRBV19 to TRBJ1-3; no definite D call. CDR3 size: 15 residues. V was shortened by 2 bases and J by 0 bases, with 8 bases between the two germline ends. CDR1 LNHDA and CDR2 SQIVND come from the germline V gene (reference sequence).